A single sample gave rise to the 20 T cell receptor beta chains below, sequenced in a study of T cells after yellow fever vaccination (dated by TCRdb to about 2019). Library preparation was by 5' RACE. TCRdb shows the sequencer as Illumina NovaSeq 6000. Clones were called with MiXCR by TCRdb after fastp trimmed the public reads at Q25, and only in-frame beta chains were retained. Entries that share a CDR3 protein sequence are merged under the most common genes and DNA. This sample gives fewer than 350,000 distinct CDR3 sequences in total; approximately 3.8% of them show up just once. About a quarter of the sample rests with the top ten. The treatment or condition tag for this specimen amounts to: live attenuated yellow fever vaccine strain. Sequenced here: PBMCs, sampled on the day of the yellow fever booster vaccination. The receptors derive from a man between 18 and 35 years old who received the YFV17D yellow fever vaccine.

This clonotype was counted at least ten times. This chain joins TRBV29-1 and TRBJ1-1, with D possibly being TRBD1 (5 bases). Trimming removed 6 bases at V and 1 base at J, with 9 bases between. From germline, CDR1 is SQVTM and CDR2 ANQGSEA. The CDR3 extends over 12 amino acids. CDR3 bases: TGCAGCGTGGGACGGGGGAACACTGAAGCTTTCTTT. Amino acid sequence: CSVGRGNTEAFF.

There are many counts of this clonotype. The V gene is TRBV28, the J gene TRBJ2-7; tentatively, D is TRBD1 (6 bases). V lost 6 bases and J lost 2, with 17 bases in between. The CDR3 covers 15 residues. Germline V gives CDR1 MDHEN, CDR2 SYDVKM. This chain's CDR3 is CASSSPGQLTYEQYV. CDR3 nucleotides: TGTGCCAGCAGCTCGCCCGGACAGTTGACCTACGAGCAGTACGTC.

The table lists this clonotype with a few counts. This chain joins TRBV6-5 and TRBJ1-2; D uncertain. The germline CDR1 and CDR2 sequences are MNHEY and SVGAGI. V lost 4 bases to trimming and J lost 3 bases, with 6 bases between them. The CDR3 is 12 amino acids. The CDR3 nucleotides read TGTGCCAGCAGTTGGCCGGACTATGGCTACACCTTC. This encodes CASSWPDYGYTF.

This clonotype was seen many times. The chain recombines TRBV4-1 with TRBJ2-3, with D tentatively TRBD1 or TRBD2 (5 bases each). This CDR3 comprises 15 residues. V lost 6 bases, J lost 0 bases, and 13 bases lay in between. The germline CDR1 and CDR2 sequences are MGHRA and YSYEKL. CDR3 protein: CASRGTLSSTDTQYF. The CDR3 DNA sequence: TGCGCCAGCAGGGGGACCCTTTCTAGCACAGATACGCAGTATTTT.

The chain links TRBV7-2 to TRBJ1-5; D unclear. This CDR3 comprises 16 residues. Germline assignment: CDR1 SGHTA and CDR2 FQGNSA. The V gene lost 0 bases and the J gene lost 9 bases, with 18 bases spanning the gap. CDR3 region: CASSLASGEGPPPQHF. CDR3 DNA: TGTGCCAGCAGCTTAGCGAGTGGGGAGGGTCCGCCGCCCCAGCATTTT. The full variable domain, rest sourced from reference TRBV7-2 and TRBJ1-5, is GAGVSQSPSNKVTEKGKDVELRCDPISGHTALYWYRQSLGQGLEFLIYFQGNSAPDKSGLPSDRFSAERTGGSVSTLTIQRTQQEDSAVYLCASSLASGEGPPPQHFGDGTRLSIL.

There are a few counts of this clonotype. The chain carries TRBV30 and TRBJ2-1; perhaps TRBD2 as D (7 bases). V dropped 4 bases and J dropped 13 bases, with 14 bases sitting between them. The CDR3 spans 11 residues. Germline CDR1 is GTSNPN and CDR2 is SVGIG (reference sequence). The CDR3 sequence: CAWIGGLTQFF. Here the CDR3 DNA reads TGTGCCTGGATCGGGGGGCTTACCCAGTTCTTC.

In this sample, this clonotype turned up a few times. The chain carries TRBV5-1 and TRBJ1-1; D possibly corresponds to TRBD1 (5 bases). V was trimmed by 3 bases and J by 4 bases, leaving 13 bases between them. The CDR3 is 14 residues long. CDR1 is SGHRS and CDR2 is YFSETQ in the germline V gene. The CDR3 sequence: CASSSGMGPTEAFF. CDR3 DNA sequence: TGCGCCAGCAGCTCGGGTATGGGGCCCACTGAAGCTTTCTTT.

This clonotype was seen repeatedly, ten times or more. V is TRBV5-1 and J is TRBJ2-5, with D possibly matching TRBD2 (6 bases). The V end lost 6 bases, the J end lost 5 bases, and 20 bases lay between the germline ends. Looked up from germline, CDR1 is SGHRS and CDR2 is YFSETQ. This CDR3 has 15 residues. The CDR3 DNA is TGCGCCAGCAAGCCCACCCCTGGAGGGGCCGAGACCCAGTACTTC. Translated, it gives CASKPTPGGAETQYF.

This clonotype has a count of ten or more. The chain uses TRBV4-2 and TRBJ2-1; 7 bases map to TRBD1. The length of the CDR3 is 14 residues. The germline V gene encodes CDR1 LGHNA and CDR2 YNFKEQ. Trimming at V came to 5 bases and at J to 8 bases, leaving 9 bases not matched to a gene. The CDR3 sequence: CASSSRDRADEQFF. CDR3 sequence (DNA): TGTGCCAGCAGCTCGCGTGACAGGGCCGATGAGCAGTTCTTC.

This clonotype was seen only a few times. This rearrangement joins TRBV7-8 to TRBJ2-3; D possibly corresponds to TRBD2 (6 bases). The CDR3 is 16 amino acids. Germline CDR1 reads SGHVS; CDR2 reads FQNEAQ. Trimming stripped 4 bases from V and 3 bases from J, with 17 bases between. The CDR3 sequence is CASSSRRDSETDTQYF. In DNA form, the CDR3 reads TGTGCCAGCAGCTCCCGACGGGACTCGGAAACAGATACGCAGTATTTT.

This clonotype was counted at least ten times. The chain combines TRBV5-8 with TRBJ2-4, with D unresolved. This CDR3 is 17 amino acids long. Germline V gene data show CDR1 as SGHTS and CDR2 as YDEGEE. V lost 0 bases and J 0 bases, leaving 13 bases between the germline ends. The CDR3 sequence is CASSLALEALAKNIQYF. Written as DNA, the CDR3 is TGTGCCAGCAGCTTGGCGCTCGAAGCCCTAGCCAAAAACATTCAGTACTTC.

This clonotype occurred many times. The chain employs TRBV29-1 and TRBJ1-1; tentative D call: TRBD1 (5 bases). The CDR3 has 13 amino acids. Germline V gives CDR1 SQVTM, CDR2 ANQGSEA. V gave up 3 bases and J gave up 3 bases, with 11 bases separating them. The CDR3 here is CSVEDKDDTEAFF. CDR3 bases: TGCAGCGTTGAGGACAAAGACGACACTGAAGCTTTCTTT.

This clonotype has a count of ten or more. The chain has TRBV3-1 and TRBJ2-1; 8 bases map to TRBD2. CDR1 and CDR2 from the germline V gene are LGHDT and YNNKEL (reference sequence). The CDR3 length is 15 residues. J was trimmed by 6 bases and V by 1 base; bases with no gene match: 5. CDR3 in amino acids: CASSQGTRGANEQFF. The DNA of the CDR3 is TGTGCCAGCAGCCAAGGCACGCGGGGGGCCAATGAGCAGTTCTTC.

In DNA form, the CDR3 reads TGTGCCAGCAGTACGGGACAGTCGAAATCTAATTCACCCCTCCACTTT. Translation gives CASSTGQSKSNSPLHF. The chain links TRBV12-3 or TRBV12-4 to TRBJ1-6, with TRBD1 matching 7 bases. Germline trimming cut 5 bases from V and 6 bases from J; bases unmatched to any gene: 10. The CDR3 sequence is 16 residues long.

A few counts support this clonotype. The chain couples TRBV4-1 to TRBJ2-1; D is unresolved. This CDR3 is 16 amino acids long. Deletions cut 0 bases from V and 0 bases from J, with 9 bases between. Germline assignment: CDR1 MGHRA and CDR2 YSYEKL. As DNA, the CDR3 is TGCGCCAGCAGCCAAGACCCCAGCGACTCCTACAATGAGCAGTTCTTC. Translation gives CASSQDPSDSYNEQFF.

The chain combines TRBV21-1 with TRBJ1-1; the table assigns TRBD1, which was not confirmed against the DNA. TRBV21-1 is a pseudogene locus. There are 19 residues in the CDR3. The CDR3 sequence: CASSKMGDRGSVADTEAFF. The CDR3 DNA reads TGTGCCAGCAGCAAAATGGGGGACAGGGGTTCCGTAGCGGACACTGAAGCTTTCTTT.

This clonotype was seen repeatedly, ten times or more. The chain links TRBV27 to TRBJ2-1, with 8 positions matching TRBD2. V dropped 3 bases and J dropped 9; count of bases not matched to a gene: 1. The CDR3 sequence is 12 residues long. Germline V gene data show CDR1 as MNHEY and CDR2 as SMNVEV (reference sequence). The CDR3 DNA sequence: TGTGCCAGCAGTTTTAGCGGGGTTGAGCAGTTCTTC. Protein sequence: CASSFSGVEQFF.

This clonotype was found many times. V is TRBV7-2 and J is TRBJ2-3; perhaps TRBD1 as D (5 bases). CDR1 and CDR2 (germline): SGHTA, FQGNSA. Trimming took 6 bases from V and 5 from J, leaving 15 bases between them. The CDR3 spans 14 residues. CDR3 nucleotides: TGTGCCAGCAGTCGGATCAACCAGGGAGATACGCAGTATTTT. Protein product: CASSRINQGDTQYF. Filled out from reference TRBV7-2 and TRBJ2-3, the complete variable domain reads GAGVSQSPSNKVTEKGKDVELRCDPISGHTALYWYRQSLGQGLEFLIYFQGNSAPDKSGLPSDRFSAERTGGSVSTLTIQRTQQEDSAVYLCASSRINQGDTQYFGPGTRLTVL.

This clonotype has ten or more counts. This sequence joins TRBV14 and TRBJ2-4; 9 bases agree with TRBD2. V gave up 4 bases and J gave up 6 bases; unmatched junction bases: 10. Germline V gene lookup returns CDR1 SGHDN and CDR2 FVKESK. This CDR3 region has 16 residues. The CDR3 sequence: CASSPTLAGATNIQYF. CDR3 bases: TGTGCCAGCAGCCCAACTTTAGCGGGGGCAACAAACATTCAGTACTTC.

This clonotype was detected ten times or more. The chain uses TRBV5-1 and TRBJ2-3; 9 nucleotides line up with TRBD2. The CDR3 covers 18 residues. V was pared by 0 bases and J by 0 bases, with 8 bases of the junction left unmatched. Germline loops: CDR1 SGHRS, CDR2 YFSETQ. CDR3 loop: CASSLEGSGGPSTDTQYF. For the CDR3, the DNA is TGCGCCAGCAGCTTGGAGGGCAGCGGGGGGCCCAGCACAGATACGCAGTATTTT.